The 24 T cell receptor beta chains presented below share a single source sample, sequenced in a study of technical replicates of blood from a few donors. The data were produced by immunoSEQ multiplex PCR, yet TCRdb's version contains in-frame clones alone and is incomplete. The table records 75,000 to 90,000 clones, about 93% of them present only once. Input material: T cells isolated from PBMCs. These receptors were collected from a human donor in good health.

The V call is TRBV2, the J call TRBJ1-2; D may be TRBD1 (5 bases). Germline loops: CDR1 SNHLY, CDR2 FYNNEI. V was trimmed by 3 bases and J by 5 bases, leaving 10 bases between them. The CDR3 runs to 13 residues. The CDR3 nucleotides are TGTGCCAGCAGTGATGCAGGGATATATGGCTACACCTTC. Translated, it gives CASSDAGIYGYTF.

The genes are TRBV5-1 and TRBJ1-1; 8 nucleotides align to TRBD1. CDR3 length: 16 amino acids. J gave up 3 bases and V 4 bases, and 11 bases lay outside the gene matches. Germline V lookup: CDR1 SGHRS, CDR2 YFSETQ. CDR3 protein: CASSVDRAAYHTEAFF. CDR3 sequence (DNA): TGCGCCAGCAGCGTGGACAGGGCCGCTTACCACACTGAAGCTTTCTTT. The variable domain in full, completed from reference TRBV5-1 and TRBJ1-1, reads KAGVTQTPRYLIKTRGQQVTLSCSPISGHRSVSWYQQTPGQGLQFLFEYFSETQRNKGNFPGRFSGRQFSNSRSEMNVSTLELGDSALYLCASSVDRAAYHTEAFFGQGTRLTVV.

CDR3 residues: CARGEGISPVETQYF. The CDR3 region has the DNA TGTGCCAGGGGGGAGGGGATCTCCCCTGTAGAGACCCAGTACTTC. This chain uses TRBV6-1 with TRBJ2-5; TRBD2 agrees at 7 bases. The CDR3 has 15 residues. Trimming removed 9 bases from V and 4 bases from J; junction bases left unmatched: 14. Germline CDR1 reads MNHNS; CDR2 reads SASEGT.

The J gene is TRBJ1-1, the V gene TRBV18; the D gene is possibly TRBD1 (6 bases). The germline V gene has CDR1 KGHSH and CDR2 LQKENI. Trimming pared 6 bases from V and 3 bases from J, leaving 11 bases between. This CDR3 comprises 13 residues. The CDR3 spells CASSLQGYTEAFF. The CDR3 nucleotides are TGTGCCAGCTCCCTCCAGGGGTACACTGAAGCTTTCTTT.

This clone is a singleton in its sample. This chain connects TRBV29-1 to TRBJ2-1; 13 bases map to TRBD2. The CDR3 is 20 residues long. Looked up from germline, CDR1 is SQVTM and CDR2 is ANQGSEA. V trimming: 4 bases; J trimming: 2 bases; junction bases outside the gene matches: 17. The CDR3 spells CSVVRDAYLLAGGPYNEQFF. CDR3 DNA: TGCAGCGTTGTTCGGGACGCCTACCTACTAGCGGGAGGGCCCTACAATGAGCAGTTCTTC.

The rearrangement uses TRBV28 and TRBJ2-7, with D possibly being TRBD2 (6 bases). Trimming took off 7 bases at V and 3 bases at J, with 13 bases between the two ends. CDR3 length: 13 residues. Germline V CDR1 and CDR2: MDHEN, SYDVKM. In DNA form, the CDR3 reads TGTGCCAGCACCGGGACTCGAAACTACGAGCAGTACTTC. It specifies CASTGTRNYEQYF.

The CDR3 sequence is CASINGRASDTQYF. The CDR3 coding sequence is TGTGCCAGCATAAACGGGAGAGCGTCAGATACGCAGTATTTT. The V gene is TRBV28, the J gene TRBJ2-3; possible D gene TRBD2, 6 bases. V shed 7 bases and J shed 4 bases, with 15 bases lying between them. Germline values: CDR1 MDHEN, CDR2 SYDVKM. CDR3 length: 14 amino acids.

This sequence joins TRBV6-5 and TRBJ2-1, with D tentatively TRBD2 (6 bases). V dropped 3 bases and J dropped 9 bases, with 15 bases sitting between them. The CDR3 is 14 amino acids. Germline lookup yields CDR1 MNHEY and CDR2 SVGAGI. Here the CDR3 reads CASSYSGVGSEQFF. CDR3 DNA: TGTGCCAGCAGTTATTCGGGAGTGGGAAGTGAGCAGTTCTTC.

CDR3: CSVGRGAREKLFF. CDR3 bases: TGCAGCGTTGGTCGGGGGGCTCGGGAAAAACTGTTTTTT. V usage is TRBV29-1 and J usage is TRBJ1-4; maybe TRBD1 (6 bases). V was shortened by 4 bases and J by 8 bases, with 14 bases between the two germline ends. The germline V gene encodes CDR1 SQVTM and CDR2 ANQGSEA. This CDR3 is built from 13 residues.

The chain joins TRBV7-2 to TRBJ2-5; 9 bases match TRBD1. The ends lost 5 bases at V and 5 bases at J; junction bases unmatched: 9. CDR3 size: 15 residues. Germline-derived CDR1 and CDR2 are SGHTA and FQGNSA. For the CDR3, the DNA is TGTGCCAGCAGCCCGACACAGGGGGCCGGGGAGACCCAGTACTTC. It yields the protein CASSPTQGAGETQYF.

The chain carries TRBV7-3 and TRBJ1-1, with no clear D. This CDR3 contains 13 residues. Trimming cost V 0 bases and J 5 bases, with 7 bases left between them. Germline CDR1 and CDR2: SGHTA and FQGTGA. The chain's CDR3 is CASSLTEATEAFF. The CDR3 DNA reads TGTGCCAGCAGCTTAACAGAGGCAACTGAAGCTTTCTTT.

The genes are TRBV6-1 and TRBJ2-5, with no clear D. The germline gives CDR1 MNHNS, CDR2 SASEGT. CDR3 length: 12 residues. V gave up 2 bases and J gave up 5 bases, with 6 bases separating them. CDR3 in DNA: TGTGCCAGCAGTGAAACGCGCGAGACCCAGTACTTC. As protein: CASSETRETQYF.

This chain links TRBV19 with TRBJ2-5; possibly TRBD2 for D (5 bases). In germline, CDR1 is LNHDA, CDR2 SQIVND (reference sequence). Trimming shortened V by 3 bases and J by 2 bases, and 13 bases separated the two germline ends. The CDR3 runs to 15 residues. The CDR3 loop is CASSMSSATQETQYF. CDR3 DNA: TGTGCCAGTAGTATGAGTAGCGCAACTCAAGAGACCCAGTACTTC.

CDR3 in DNA: TGTGCCAGCCCAAAGACAGGGTACTACGAGCAGTACTTC. Translating gives CASPKTGYYEQYF. The gene calls are TRBV5-8 and TRBJ2-7; TRBD1 agrees at 7 bases. The V and J ends lost 7 bases and 3 bases, in that order; junction bases with no gene match: 7. CDR1 and CDR2 (germline): SGHTS, YDEGEE. The CDR3 has 13 residues.

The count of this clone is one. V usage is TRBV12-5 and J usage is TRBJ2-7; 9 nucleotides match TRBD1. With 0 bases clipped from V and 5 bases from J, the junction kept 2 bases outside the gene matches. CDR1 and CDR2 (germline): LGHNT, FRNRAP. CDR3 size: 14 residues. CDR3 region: CASGLVWTGDEQYF. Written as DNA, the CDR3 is TGTGCTAGTGGTTTGGTCTGGACAGGGGACGAGCAGTACTTC. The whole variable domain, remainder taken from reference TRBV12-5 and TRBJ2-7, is DARVTQTPRHKVTEMGQEVTMRCQPILGHNTVFWYRQTMMQGLELLAYFRNRAPLDDSGMPKDRFSAEMPDATLATLKIQPSEPRDSAVYFCASGLVWTGDEQYFGPGTRLTVT.

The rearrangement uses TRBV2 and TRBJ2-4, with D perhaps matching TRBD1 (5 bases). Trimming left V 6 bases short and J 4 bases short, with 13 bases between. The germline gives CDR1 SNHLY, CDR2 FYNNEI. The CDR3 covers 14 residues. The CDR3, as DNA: TGTGCCAGCAGCCCAGACAGCAATAAAAACATTCAGTACTTC. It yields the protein CASSPDSNKNIQYF.

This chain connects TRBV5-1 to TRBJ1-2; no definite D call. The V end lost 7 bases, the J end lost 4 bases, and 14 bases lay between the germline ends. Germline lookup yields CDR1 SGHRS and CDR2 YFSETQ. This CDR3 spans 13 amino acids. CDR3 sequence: CASGRGRVYGYTF. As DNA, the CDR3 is TGCGCCAGCGGACGAGGGCGGGTCTATGGCTACACCTTC.

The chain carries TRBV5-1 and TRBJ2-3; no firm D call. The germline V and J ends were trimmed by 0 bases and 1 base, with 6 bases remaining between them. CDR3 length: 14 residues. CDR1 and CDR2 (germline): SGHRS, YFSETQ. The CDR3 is CASSLDRRTDTQYF. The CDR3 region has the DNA TGCGCCAGCAGCTTGGACAGACGCACAGATACGCAGTATTTT.

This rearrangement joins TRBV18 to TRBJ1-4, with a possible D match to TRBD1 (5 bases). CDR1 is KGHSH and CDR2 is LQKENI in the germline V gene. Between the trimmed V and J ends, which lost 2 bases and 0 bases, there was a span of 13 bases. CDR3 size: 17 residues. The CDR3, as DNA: TGTGCCAGCTCACCATTAGGGGTCTCCGCAACTAATGAAAAACTGTTTTTT. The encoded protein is CASSPLGVSATNEKLFF.

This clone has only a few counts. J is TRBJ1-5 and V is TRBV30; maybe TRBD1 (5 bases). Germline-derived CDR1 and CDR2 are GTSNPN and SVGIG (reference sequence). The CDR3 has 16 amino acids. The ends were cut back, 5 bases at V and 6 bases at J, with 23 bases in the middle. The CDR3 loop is CAWSLTGGVGSQPQHF. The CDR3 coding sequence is TGTGCCTGGTCCCTAACCGGGGGAGTAGGGAGTCAGCCCCAGCATTTT. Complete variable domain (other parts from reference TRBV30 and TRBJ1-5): SQTIHQWPATLVQPVGSPLSLECTVEGTSNPNLYWYRQAAGRGLQLLFYSVGIGQISSEVPQNLSASRPQDRQFILSSKKLLLSDSGFYLCAWSLTGGVGSQPQHFGDGTRLSIL.

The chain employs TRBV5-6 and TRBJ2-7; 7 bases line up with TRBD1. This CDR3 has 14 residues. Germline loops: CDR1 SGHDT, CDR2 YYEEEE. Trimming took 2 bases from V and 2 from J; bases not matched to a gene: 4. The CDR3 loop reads CASSFGTVPYEQYF. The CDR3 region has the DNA TGTGCCAGCAGCTTCGGGACAGTGCCCTACGAGCAGTACTTC.

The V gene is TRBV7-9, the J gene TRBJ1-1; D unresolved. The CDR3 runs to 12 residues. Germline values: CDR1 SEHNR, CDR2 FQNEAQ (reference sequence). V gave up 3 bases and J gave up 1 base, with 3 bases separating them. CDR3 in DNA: TGTGCCAGCAGCTTCGGGAACACTGAAGCTTTCTTT. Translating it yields CASSFGNTEAFF.

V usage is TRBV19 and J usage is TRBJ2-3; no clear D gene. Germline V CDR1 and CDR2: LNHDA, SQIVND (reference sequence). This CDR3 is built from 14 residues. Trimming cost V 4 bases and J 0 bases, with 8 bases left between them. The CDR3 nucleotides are TGTGCCAGTAGTACCCTGACTAGCACAGATACGCAGTATTTT. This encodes CASSTLTSTDTQYF.

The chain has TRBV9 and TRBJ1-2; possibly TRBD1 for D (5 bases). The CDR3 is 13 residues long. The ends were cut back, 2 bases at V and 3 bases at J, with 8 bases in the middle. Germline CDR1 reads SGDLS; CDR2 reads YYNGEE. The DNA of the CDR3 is TGTGCCAGCAGCGTTCAAGGGGACTATGGCTACACCTTC. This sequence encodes CASSVQGDYGYTF.